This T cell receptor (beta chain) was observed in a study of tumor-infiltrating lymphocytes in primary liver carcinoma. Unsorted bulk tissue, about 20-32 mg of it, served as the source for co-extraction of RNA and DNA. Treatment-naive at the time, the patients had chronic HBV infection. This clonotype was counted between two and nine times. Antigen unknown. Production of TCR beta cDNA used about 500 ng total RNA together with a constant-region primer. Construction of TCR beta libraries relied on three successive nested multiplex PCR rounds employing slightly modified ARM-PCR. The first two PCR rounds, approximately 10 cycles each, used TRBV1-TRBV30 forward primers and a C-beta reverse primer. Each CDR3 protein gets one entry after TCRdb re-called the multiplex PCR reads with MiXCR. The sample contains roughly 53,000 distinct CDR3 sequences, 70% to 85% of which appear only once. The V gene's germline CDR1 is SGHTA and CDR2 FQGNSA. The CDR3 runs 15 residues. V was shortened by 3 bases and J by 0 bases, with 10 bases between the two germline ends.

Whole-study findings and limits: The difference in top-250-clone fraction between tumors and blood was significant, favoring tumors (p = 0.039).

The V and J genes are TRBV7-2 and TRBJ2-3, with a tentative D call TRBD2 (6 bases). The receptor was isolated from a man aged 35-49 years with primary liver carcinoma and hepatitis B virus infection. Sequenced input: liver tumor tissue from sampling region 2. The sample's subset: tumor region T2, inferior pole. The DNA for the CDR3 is TGTGCCAGCAGCTTTACCGGGACTAGCACAGATACGCAGTATTTT. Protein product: CASSFTGTSTDTQYF. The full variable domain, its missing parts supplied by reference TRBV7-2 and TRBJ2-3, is GAGVSQSPSNKVTEKGKDVELRCDPISGHTALYWYRQSLGQGLEFLIYFQGNSAPDKSGLPSDRFSAERTGGSVSTLTIQRTQQEDSAVYLCASSFTGTSTDTQYFGPGTRLTVL.